The 17 T cell receptor beta chains below all came from one sample that was sequenced in a study of tumor-infiltrating lymphocytes in primary liver carcinoma. Unsorted bulk tissue of about 20-31 mg yielded co-extracted RNA and DNA. Priming with a constant-region primer yielded TCR beta cDNA from about 480 ng total RNA. ARM-PCR was slightly modified, and three nested multiplex PCR rounds with it gave rise to the TCR beta libraries. TRBV1-TRBV30 forward primers paired with a C-beta reverse primer were used in the first two PCR rounds, which ran about 11 cycles each. TCRdb redid the calling of the multiplex PCR reads with MiXCR, one entry per CDR3 protein. Here the sample spans 75,000 to 90,000 distinct CDR3 sequences, more than 65% being singletons. The source material was liver tumor tissue from sampling region 1. The subset here: tumor region T1, superior pole. These TCRs come from a man aged 40-49 years with primary liver carcinoma and hepatitis B virus infection.

A remark on this clonotype: One end of the junction fails to match germline, which may point to a read error. The chain has TRBV28 and TRBJ2-7; D is possibly TRBD2 (6 bases). Germline CDR1 reads MDHEN; CDR2 reads SYDVKM. The CDR3 contains 14 residues. This CDR3 is CASSFQPGSYEQCF. As DNA, the CDR3 is TGTGCCAGCAGTTTTCAACCCGGGAGCTACGAGCAGTGCTTT.

On this clonotype itself: A much larger clonotype is one base distant, so this may be a read error. Without the conserved terminal phenylalanine or tryptophan, this CDR3 likely stems from a read error. J is TRBJ1-1 and V is TRBV2, with TRBD1 matching 9 bases. The V gene's germline CDR1 is SNHLY and CDR2 FYNNEI. This CDR3 contains 13 residues. Trimming cost V 6 bases and J 5 bases; bases outside gene matches: 4. The CDR3 sequence is CASRGDRVTEAFY. DNA for the CDR3: TGTGCCAGCAGAGGGGACAGGGTTACTGAAGCTTTCTAT.

This clonotype turned up a few times. This chain links TRBV11-2 with TRBJ2-2; 9 bases align to TRBD2. Germline V gene sequence: CDR1 SGHAT, CDR2 FQNNGV. V shed 2 bases and J 8 bases; nucleotides not matched to a gene: 9. The CDR3 has 16 amino acids. CDR3 nucleotide sequence: TGTGCCAGCAGCTTAATGGTGCTAGCGGGAACTGGGGAGCTGTTTTTT. Translated, it gives CASSLMVLAGTGELFF.

This clonotype was counted many times. V usage is TRBV11-2 and J usage is TRBJ1-3; D call uncertain. The CDR3 extends over 14 amino acids. Germline lookup yields CDR1 SGHAT and CDR2 FQNNGV. The V gene lost 5 bases and the J gene lost 0 bases, with 8 bases spanning the gap. In nucleotides, the CDR3 is TGTGCCAGCAGCCCCACGGGCTCTGGAAACACCATATATTTT. It is translated as CASSPTGSGNTIYF.

With respect to this clonotype: Given the absence of the conserved phenylalanine or tryptophan at the CDR3 end, a read error is likely. J is TRBJ2-1 and V is TRBV4-2; TRBD2 might be the D (6 bases). The CDR3 totals 14 residues. CDR1 LGHNA and CDR2 YNFKEQ come from the germline V gene. The CDR3: CASSHAGPDDEQFL. CDR3 nucleotides: TGTGCAAGCAGCCACGCGGGACCCGATGATGAGCAGTTCTTA.

This clonotype was picked up many times. The chain combines TRBV28 with TRBJ2-5; 10 nucleotides agree with TRBD1. Germline V gene sequence: CDR1 MDHEN, CDR2 SYDVKM. The CDR3 loop spans 15 amino acids. V gave up 4 bases and J gave up 4 bases; unmatched junction bases: 6. The CDR3 DNA follows: TGTGCCAGCAGTTCTGGGACAGGGGATTCAGAGACCCAGTACTTC. Its translation is CASSSGTGDSETQYF.

The sample holds a few counts of this clonotype. The chain has TRBV7-2 and TRBJ1-5, with 12 bases fitting TRBD1. The ends lost 1 base at V and 6 bases at J; junction bases unmatched: 7. Germline CDR1 reads SGHTA; CDR2 reads FQGNSA. The CDR3 sequence is 17 residues long. The CDR3 region is CASSLVGTGGSGQPQHF. The CDR3, as DNA: TGTGCCAGCAGCTTAGTGGGGACAGGGGGCTCGGGTCAGCCCCAGCATTTT.

The chain carries TRBV29-1 and TRBJ2-5; possibly TRBD1 or TRBD2 for D (5 bases each). The length of the CDR3 is 14 residues. Per the germline V gene, CDR1 is SQVTM and CDR2 is ANQGSEA. CDR3 nucleotides: TGCAGGGTCGAAGATCGGCAAGGGGCGGAGGCCCAGTACTTC. Protein product: CRVEDRQGAEAQYF.

The count of this clonotype is one. The junction shows a germline mismatch at one end, possibly a read error. The CDR3 region is CSSSQAGGNKQYF. CDR3 DNA sequence: TGCTCCAGCAGCCAAGCCGGCGGGAACAAGCAGTACTTC. The chain links TRBV4-1 to TRBJ2-7; D may be TRBD2 (6 bases). This CDR3 has 13 amino acids. Germline V gene lookup returns CDR1 MGHRA and CDR2 YSYEKL.

Turning to this clonotype: The junction departs from the called germline gene at one end, perhaps through a read error. The chain uses TRBV12-3 or TRBV12-4 and TRBJ2-7; D might be TRBD2 (5 bases). This CDR3 has 13 residues. CDR3 nucleotides: TGTGCCAGCACCCGACGGGAATACCATGAGCAATACTTC. Encoded protein: CASTRREYHEQYF.

The chain employs TRBV6-6 and TRBJ2-2, with D maybe TRBD1 (5 bases). Trimming left V 9 bases short and J 6 bases short, with 17 bases between. The CDR3 totals 14 residues. Germline CDR1 and CDR2: MNHNY and SVGAGI (reference sequence). The CDR3 spells CASRGRTHAGELFF. DNA for the CDR3: TGTGCCAGTCGAGGACGGACACACGCCGGGGAGCTGTTTTTT.

This clonotype was recorded a few times. V is TRBV9 and J is TRBJ2-3; a possible D gene is TRBD2 (5 bases). From germline, CDR1 is SGDLS and CDR2 YYNGEE. This CDR3 contains 15 residues. The V gene lost 0 bases and the J gene lost 0 bases, with 8 bases spanning the gap. The CDR3 nucleotides read TGTGCCAGCAGCGTAGCGGCTAGCAGCACAGATACGCAGTATTTT. It translates to CASSVAASSTDTQYF.

The chain recombines TRBV3-1 with TRBJ1-2; D possibly corresponds to TRBD1 (6 bases). Germline V CDR1 and CDR2: LGHDT, YNNKEL (reference sequence). V lost 1 base and J lost 7, with 16 bases in between. The CDR3 spans 15 residues. The DNA of the CDR3 is TGTGCCAGCAGCCAAGTCTCGGGGGCGCCGAGTGGCTACACCTTC. It is translated as CASSQVSGAPSGYTF.

In this sample, this clonotype is medium-sized. The V and J genes are TRBV6-1 and TRBJ2-3, with a possible D match to TRBD1 (6 bases). V was clipped by 3 bases and J by 2 bases, with 12 bases between them. Germline V gene lookup returns CDR1 MNHNS and CDR2 SASEGT. This CDR3 contains 15 residues. The CDR3 sequence: CASSDRQEATDTQYF. In nucleotides, the CDR3 is TGTGCCAGCAGTGACCGACAGGAAGCCACAGATACGCAGTATTTT.

Points on this clonotype: Likely a read error: the CDR3 ends without its conserved phenylalanine or tryptophan. The chain recombines TRBV5-4 with TRBJ2-5, with D tentatively TRBD2 (5 bases). Germline V lookup: CDR1 SGHNT, CDR2 YYREEE (reference sequence). The CDR3 length is 16 residues. In DNA form, the CDR3 reads TGTACCAGCAGCACCCTTAGCGTGAGGCTTCAAGAGATCCAGTACTCC. Residues: CTSSTLSVRLQEIQYS.

This clonotype was seen a handful of times. The J gene is TRBJ2-2, the V gene TRBV7-3; D unclear. The CDR3 has 15 amino acids. With 1 base removed from V and 7 bases from J, the gap between germline ends came to 13 bases. CDR1 and CDR2 from the germline V gene are SGHTA and FQGTGA. The CDR3 DNA reads as TGTGCCAGCAGCTTAATGCAGTCTGGCAGCGGGGAGCTGTTTTTT. Translated, it gives CASSLMQSGSGELFF.

This clonotype was seen just once. This may be a read error: a much more frequent sequence differs by one nucleotide. The CDR3 loop reads CASSRVGAYPNEKLFF. In DNA, the CDR3 is TGTGCCAGCAGCCGAGTGGGGGCGTATCCTAATGAAAAACTGTTTTTT. The rearrangement links TRBV7-8 to TRBJ1-4, with D possibly matching TRBD1 (6 bases). Germline loops: CDR1 SGHVS, CDR2 FQNEAQ. This CDR3 comprises 16 residues. V was cut by 5 bases and J by 3 bases, with 16 bases left in between.